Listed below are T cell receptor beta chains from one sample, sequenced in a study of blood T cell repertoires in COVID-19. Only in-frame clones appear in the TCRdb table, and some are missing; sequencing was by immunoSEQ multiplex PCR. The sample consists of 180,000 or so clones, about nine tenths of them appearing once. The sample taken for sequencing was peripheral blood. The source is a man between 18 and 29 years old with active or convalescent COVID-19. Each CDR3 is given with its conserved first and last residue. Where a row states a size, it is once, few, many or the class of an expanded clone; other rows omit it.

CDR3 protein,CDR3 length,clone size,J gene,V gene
CASSPPGSGNIYEQYF,16,-,TRBJ2-7,TRBV6-6
CASSLGERAHEQYF,14,-,TRBJ2-7,TRBV3-1/TRBV3-2
CSVVRGARDGYTF,13,once,TRBJ1-2,TRBV29-1
CASSQRSGNTIYF,13,-,TRBJ1-3,TRBV3-1/TRBV3-2
CASTLDRVWGYTF,13,-,TRBJ1-2,TRBV21-1
CASSHPTGPYSGYTF,15,-,TRBJ1-2,TRBV4-1
CASSGQELQPQHF,13,-,TRBJ1-5,TRBV2
CASSLILGAGNEQFF,15,-,TRBJ2-1,TRBV7-2
CASGYETGRTFF,12,once,TRBJ1-1,TRBV12-5
CASRPGMNTEAFF,13,-,TRBJ1-1,TRBV3-1/TRBV3-2
CASSVRQGPTDTQYF,15,-,TRBJ2-3,TRBV5-6
CASTRTLLNSPLHF,14,-,TRBJ1-6,TRBV6-5
CASSAYRNTGELFF,14,-,TRBJ2-2,TRBV19
CASRLAGVDTQYF,13,-,TRBJ2-3,TRBV4-1
CASRRDSINSPLHF,14,-,TRBJ1-6,TRBV7-2
CASSQDWLDGSRSYEQYF,18,-,TRBJ2-7,TRBV4-1
CASNTGKGAWTEAFF,15,-,TRBJ1-1,TRBV28
CASNAFQRATGELFF,15,-,TRBJ2-2,TRBV7-2
CASSRSWRSPGNEQFF,16,-,TRBJ2-1,TRBV7-6
CASSLSLKQGAGNTIYF,17,-,TRBJ1-3,TRBV7-2
CAILGGNQPQHF,12,-,TRBJ1-5,TRBV21-1
CASSNNGGGRDGYTF,15,-,TRBJ1-2,TRBV18
CASSPNHRDGNTIYF,15,-,TRBJ1-3,TRBV18
CAWSSTDPEAFF,12,few,TRBJ1-1,TRBV30
CASSFGGYRGTEAFF,15,-,TRBJ1-1,TRBV7-8
CASSYRDRRTDTQYF,15,-,TRBJ2-3,TRBV5-1
CASSLQGNTEAFF,13,once,TRBJ1-1,TRBV11-2
CASGMGRETEAFF,13,-,TRBJ1-1,TRBV2
CASSLTRGLAGASYNEQFF,19,-,TRBJ2-1,TRBV7-3
CASRPSPGSTNEKLFF,16,-,TRBJ1-4,TRBV27
CASSSRTSGIYTQYF,15,-,TRBJ2-3,TRBV19
CASSTRTGSTGNTIYF,16,-,TRBJ1-3,TRBV5-1
CASSPEKDTQYF,12,-,TRBJ2-3,TRBV18
CASSYGGQISGANVLTF,17,-,TRBJ2-6,TRBV6-2/TRBV6-3
CSVGDRDSTYGYTF,14,-,TRBJ1-2,TRBV29-1
CASSHENTDSHGYTF,15,few,TRBJ1-2,TRBV9
CASSVGTGGNTIYF,14,few,TRBJ1-3,TRBV9
CASSITGGVETQYF,14,-,TRBJ2-5,TRBV19
CASSVGSRGGTDTQYF,16,-,TRBJ2-3,TRBV9
CASSFAPGLAGGIGELFF,18,-,TRBJ2-2,TRBV5-1